The next 15 T cell receptor beta chains were all read from a single sample in a study of blood T cells in healthy people across ages. Combining a sample-barcoded 5' primer with a J-beta primer mix, a second PCR ran for roughly 6 to 12 cycles. TCRdb called the 5' RACE reads again in MiXCR, with one record for every CDR3 protein. Of hundreds of thousands of distinct CDR3 sequences in the sample, 25% were seen once. These data also featured in a second study, about T cells of mothers and their children.

The sample consisted of blood. The receptors here all came from a boy aged 5-17 years in good health.

The chain joins TRBV20-1 to TRBJ2-4; 9 bases fit TRBD1. V was clipped by 6 bases and J by 7 bases; unmatched bases: 7. Germline loops: CDR1 DFQATT, CDR2 SNEGSKA (reference sequence). The CDR3 spans 13 residues. As DNA, the CDR3 is TGCAGTGCCACAACAGGGGGCTTGAACATTCAGTACTTC. This translates into CSATTGGLNIQYF.

This chain joins TRBV27 and TRBJ2-1; 8 bases match TRBD1. Judging by the DNA end, TRBJ2-7 fits better; the J call may be wrong. The CDR3 spans 14 residues. CDR1 and CDR2 (germline): MNHEY, SMNVEV (reference sequence). The CDR3 here is CASSPGQVTHEQYF. CDR3 coding DNA: TGTGCCAGCAGTCCGGGACAGGTTACCCACGAGCAGTACTTC.

The V call is TRBV6-1, the J call TRBJ2-5; D is possibly TRBD2 (5 bases). The DNA end is more similar to TRBJ2-7, so the J call may be wrong. Germline V gives CDR1 MNHNS, CDR2 SASEGT. The CDR3 extends over 13 amino acids. The CDR3 sequence is CASEPGSSYEQYF. Here the CDR3 DNA reads TGTGCCAGCGAGCCGGGGAGCTCCTACGAGCAGTACTTC.

This chain connects TRBV28 to TRBJ2-4; D call uncertain. V was clipped by 5 bases and J by 2 bases, with 10 bases between them. CDR1 and CDR2 from the germline V gene are MDHEN and SYDVKM. The CDR3 runs 14 residues. CDR3 bases: TGTGCCAGCAGTAGCCGCCAAACCAAAAACATTCAGTACTTC. Its protein product is CASSSRQTKNIQYF. The entire variable domain, with the rest obtained from reference TRBV28 and TRBJ2-4, is as follows: DVKVTQSSRYLVKRTGEKVFLECVQDMDHENMFWYRQDPGLGLRLIYFSYDVKMKEKGDIPEGYSVSREKKERFSLILESASTNQTSMYLCASSSRQTKNIQYFGAGTRLSVL.

This clonotype came up many times. J is TRBJ2-7 and V is TRBV7-2; 8 nucleotides line up with TRBD1. Germline CDR1 is SGHTA and CDR2 is FQGNSA. Trimming removed 0 bases from V and 7 bases from J; junction bases left unmatched: 8. This CDR3 contains 15 residues. CDR3 nucleotides: TGTGCCAGCAGCTTAGCGTGGACAGGGCCTAGGGAGCAGTACTTC. It translates to CASSLAWTGPREQYF.

The chain uses TRBV5-1 and TRBJ2-1, with 12 bases matching TRBD2. Germline-derived CDR1 and CDR2 are SGHRS and YFSETQ. After removal of 4 bases from V and 9 bases from J, the junction contained 8 bases not matched to a gene. The CDR3 has 15 residues. Here the CDR3 reads CASSPSGGALTEQFF. Written as DNA, the CDR3 is TGCGCCAGCAGCCCTAGCGGGGGGGCGCTCACTGAGCAGTTCTTC.

The table lists this clonotype with a few counts. CDR3 region: CASKEVEDTQYF. CDR3 DNA: TGTGCCAGCAAGGAGGTCGAGGATACGCAGTATTTT. This chain links TRBV27 with TRBJ2-3, with a tentative D call TRBD2 (5 bases). Germline CDR1 reads MNHEY; CDR2 reads SMNVEV (reference sequence). The CDR3 runs to 12 residues. V was cut by 7 bases and J by 6 bases, with 11 bases left in between.

This clonotype turned up a few times. CDR3 DNA: TGTGCCAGCAGCTCTCCGGTTCAACCCCAGGATACGCAGTATTTT. Amino acid sequence: CASSSPVQPQDTQYF. The chain has TRBV11-3 and TRBJ2-3; no firm D call. Trimming cost V 4 bases and J 6 bases, with 17 bases left between them. The CDR3 length is 15 residues. Per germline, CDR1 SGHNT and CDR2 YENEEA.

As concerns this clonotype: The CDR3 does not end in the conserved phenylalanine or tryptophan, so this is likely a read error. The V call is TRBV6-5, the J call TRBJ2-2; D is possibly TRBD1 (6 bases). The CDR3 consists of 14 residues. The germline V gene encodes CDR1 MNHEY and CDR2 SVGAGI. With 8 bases removed from V and 5 bases from J, the gap between germline ends came to 15 bases. For the CDR3, the DNA is TGTGCCAGCGGACAGACTGTGGGAACCGGGGAGCTGTTTTTG. Translation: CASGQTVGTGELFL.

This clonotype appeared a few times. V and J are TRBV29-1 and TRBJ2-5, with D hard to call. V lost 2 bases and J 11 bases, leaving 12 bases between the germline ends. CDR1 and CDR2 from the germline V gene are SQVTM and ANQGSEA. The CDR3 spans 11 residues. The DNA for the CDR3 is TGCAGCGTTGAAAAATCGGATGAGCAGTACTTC. Its translation is CSVEKSDEQYF.

This clonotype was counted between two and nine times. The rearrangement links TRBV25-1 to TRBJ2-1; no clear D. The closer fit of TRBJ2-7 to the DNA end suggests the J call may be wrong. Germline V lookup: CDR1 MGHDK, CDR2 SYGVNS. This CDR3 region has 14 residues. The CDR3 here is CASSEYAPSYEQYF. The CDR3 DNA reads as TGTGCCAGCAGTGAATACGCGCCCTCCTACGAGCAGTACTTC.

The rearrangement uses TRBV7-2 and TRBJ1-1; D ambiguous. V lost 4 bases, J lost 1 base, and 10 bases lay in between. CDR1 is SGHTA, CDR2 FQGNSA, per germline. The CDR3 runs to 14 residues. The CDR3 DNA reads TGTGCCAGCAGCTGGAGCCGGGAGAACACTGAAGCTTTCTTT. Protein product: CASSWSRENTEAFF.

The J gene is TRBJ2-4, the V gene TRBV5-1; tentative D call: TRBD1 (6 bases). Trimming pared 0 bases from V and 7 bases from J, leaving 11 bases between. The CDR3 has 14 amino acids. CDR1 is SGHRS and CDR2 is YFSETQ in the germline V gene. The CDR3 spells CASSLAAGENIQYF. In DNA form, the CDR3 reads TGCGCCAGCAGCTTGGCGGCAGGGGAGAACATTCAGTACTTC.

This rearrangement joins TRBV18 to TRBJ2-7; TRBD2 might be the D (5 bases). Germline V CDR1 and CDR2: KGHSH, LQKENI. Trimming pared 8 bases from V and 5 bases from J, leaving 16 bases between. The CDR3 has 13 residues. The CDR3 loop reads CASRPGTMDEQYF. CDR3 nucleotide sequence: TGTGCCAGCCGACCGGGAACAATGGACGAGCAGTACTTC.

The table lists this clonotype with a few counts. The gene calls are TRBV4-1 and TRBJ2-5, with D perhaps matching TRBD1 or TRBD2 (5 bases each). The end of the DNA fits TRBJ2-7 better, so the J call may be wrong. CDR1 is MGHRA and CDR2 is YSYEKL in the germline V gene. This CDR3 is built from 15 residues. Here the CDR3 DNA reads TGCGCCAGCAGCCAAGATCTGGGACGGATATACGAGCAGTACTTC. This gives the protein CASSQDLGRIYEQYF.